The subject of this entry is one TCR beta chain. The specificity of this receptor is unknown. Base qualities are missing; no much larger clone stands one base away. This sample was included in a study of vaccination and CD4 T cells after COVID-19 (dated by TCRdb to the early 2020s). Regarding the study in general: Convalescent patients had a positive SARS-CoV-2 result on nasal swab PCR, and of these patients, nine had mild disease and one had severe disease. In the convalescent cohort there were six males and four females, among whom were two Hispanic individuals, seven Caucasians, two Asians and one multiracial person. The spike-specific CD4+ TCR repertoire was compared before and after mRNA vaccination in over nine COVID-19 convalescent patients and a few infection-naive healthy vaccine recipients. The cultures were stimulated with overlapping spike peptide pools from SARS-CoV-2 and from the common cold coronaviruses HCoV-NL63, HCoV-OC43 and HCoV-229E. Participants got two doses of the Pfizer-BioNTech BNT162b2 vaccine (n=8) or two doses of the Moderna mRNA-1273 vaccine (n=2). Post-COVID blood samples from convalescent patients were collected a median of approximately 100 days after diagnosis, with a range of 35 to 161 days. Post-vaccine blood samples were obtained a median of about 70 days after the second vaccine dose, with a range of roughly 14 to 241 days. Control cultures received a CEFX viral epitope pool as the positive control, an HIV-1 Nef peptide pool as the negative control, or no peptide.

The library was obtained by PCR. TCR sequencing of DNA from cultured CD4+ T cells used the Oncomine TCR Beta short-read assay at the Johns Hopkins FTIC core. The QIAamp micro DNA kit was used to extract genomic DNA from the cultured CD4+ T cells. The Oncomine TCR Beta libraries from cultured CD4+ T cells were pooled using unique dual indexes and then sequenced on an Illumina iSeq 100. In the original analysis: Non-productive sequences were removed, and CDR3s not starting with C, not ending with F or W, or shorter than 7 amino acids were discarded. The MANAFEST web application was used to identify antigen-specific clonotypes by comparing peptide-stimulated wells against reference wells and other culture wells. For a clone to be called positive, the clone needed an FDR below 0.05, an odds ratio above 5, and a productive frequency above 0.1% in at least two of three replicate wells. Clonotypes that were significantly expanded in both SARS-CoV-2 spike wells and at least one common cold coronavirus spike condition were defined as cross-reactive. Using R version 3.6.1, CDR3 homology was evaluated through Levenshtein distances (stringdist) along with unrooted phylogenetic trees (ape). TCRdb itself trimmed the public reads at Q25 with fastp, ran MiXCR and retained productive beta chains. Under each unique CDR3 protein, matching rows form one entry showing the most common genes and DNA. It is TCRdb's table, rather than the study itself, that gives the V and J calls and clone size. In all, the sample holds around 13,000 distinct CDR3 sequences, and 35% to 45% of those were seen once. Approximately 16% of the sample belongs to the ten largest clones.

V loses 0 bases at its end and J loses 2 bases; junction bases beyond the gene matches: 21. Including the terminal cysteine and phenylalanine, the CDR3 comprises 21 residues. The entry retains the CDR3 DNA only, 63 bases that are in frame from base 1. The germline V gene yields SGHDN for CDR1 and FVKESK for CDR2. The treatment or condition label for this specimen denotes: roughly ten-day PBMC culture with coronavirus spike peptide pools or control peptides (ViraFEST assay). The ViraFEST assay was used in the study, in which antigen-specific T cells were expanded with peptide pools and expanded clonotypes were subsequently identified by TCR sequencing. The positive SARS-CoV-2 PCR tests of the convalescent patients were dated from March to December 2020, before the Alpha, Beta and Delta variants emerged in the United States. Approximately 1.8 million PBMCs per well were cultured in IMDM with roughly 5% human AB serum and 7.5 to 10 IU/ml IL-2, plus 10 ug/ml peptide pools. On days 3 and 7, half of the culture medium was replaced with fresh IL-2-containing medium. Once the cells had been in culture for 10 days, the EasySep CD4+ T cell isolation kit was used to isolate CD4+ T cells by negative selection. PBMCs were separated from whole blood using Ficoll-Paque Plus gradient centrifugation and then either used fresh or cryopreserved at -140C. Triplicate wells were generally used for each culture condition.

Beyond this particular receptor, the publication reports: An increase in the median number of SARS-CoV-2-reactive clonotypes from 21 after infection to roughly 38 after vaccination was observed, but the change was not found to be significant. In convalescent patients, nearly all vaccine-specific clones (304 of 307) were found to be mono-reactive for SARS-CoV-2 spike rather than cross-reactive with common cold coronaviruses. Among the post-vaccine SARS-CoV-2-reactive clones in convalescent patients, a median about 86% showed up only after vaccination, which suggests vaccine-specific priming. Only a relatively small number of convalescent patients were included in the study, and early timepoints following natural infection were not analyzed.

In this chain, TRBV14 is recombined with TRBJ2-5; 7 middle bases align to TRBD1. The sample taken for sequencing was cultured CD4+ T cells from blood. The clonotype originates from a human donor with COVID-19. The encoded CDR3 is CASSQDLGEQGSFGVQETQYF. The DNA reads as follows: TGTGCCAGCAGCCAAGATTTGGGGGAACAGGGGTCCTTCGGGGTTCAAGAGACCCAGTACTTC.